This T cell receptor beta chain was identified during a study of blood T cells in healthy people across ages. Background on the study: Capture via template switching afforded approximately one barcoded beta molecule per two T cells.

A sample-barcoded 5' primer and a J-beta primer mix were used in a second PCR of roughly 7 to 12 cycles. MiXCR, run by TCRdb on the 5' RACE reads, gives a single entry per CDR3 protein. The profile shows roughly 730,000 distinct CDR3 sequences, roughly three fifths of them singletons. Donor samples were obtained from healthy Caucasian individuals from Russia, aged about 6 to 100. Sequenced material: blood. The origin of this receptor is a man aged 40-55 years in good health.

CDR3 residues: CSARDSRALAGDLWADTQYF. In DNA, the CDR3 is TGCAGTGCTAGAGATTCCCGGGCGCTAGCGGGAGATCTTTGGGCAGATACGCAGTATTTT. The chain employs TRBV20-1 and TRBJ2-3; 10 bases are a match to TRBD2. Germline values: CDR1 DFQATT, CDR2 SNEGSKA (reference sequence). The V and J ends lost 0 bases and 4 bases, in that order; junction bases with no gene match: 19. This CDR3 spans 20 amino acids.